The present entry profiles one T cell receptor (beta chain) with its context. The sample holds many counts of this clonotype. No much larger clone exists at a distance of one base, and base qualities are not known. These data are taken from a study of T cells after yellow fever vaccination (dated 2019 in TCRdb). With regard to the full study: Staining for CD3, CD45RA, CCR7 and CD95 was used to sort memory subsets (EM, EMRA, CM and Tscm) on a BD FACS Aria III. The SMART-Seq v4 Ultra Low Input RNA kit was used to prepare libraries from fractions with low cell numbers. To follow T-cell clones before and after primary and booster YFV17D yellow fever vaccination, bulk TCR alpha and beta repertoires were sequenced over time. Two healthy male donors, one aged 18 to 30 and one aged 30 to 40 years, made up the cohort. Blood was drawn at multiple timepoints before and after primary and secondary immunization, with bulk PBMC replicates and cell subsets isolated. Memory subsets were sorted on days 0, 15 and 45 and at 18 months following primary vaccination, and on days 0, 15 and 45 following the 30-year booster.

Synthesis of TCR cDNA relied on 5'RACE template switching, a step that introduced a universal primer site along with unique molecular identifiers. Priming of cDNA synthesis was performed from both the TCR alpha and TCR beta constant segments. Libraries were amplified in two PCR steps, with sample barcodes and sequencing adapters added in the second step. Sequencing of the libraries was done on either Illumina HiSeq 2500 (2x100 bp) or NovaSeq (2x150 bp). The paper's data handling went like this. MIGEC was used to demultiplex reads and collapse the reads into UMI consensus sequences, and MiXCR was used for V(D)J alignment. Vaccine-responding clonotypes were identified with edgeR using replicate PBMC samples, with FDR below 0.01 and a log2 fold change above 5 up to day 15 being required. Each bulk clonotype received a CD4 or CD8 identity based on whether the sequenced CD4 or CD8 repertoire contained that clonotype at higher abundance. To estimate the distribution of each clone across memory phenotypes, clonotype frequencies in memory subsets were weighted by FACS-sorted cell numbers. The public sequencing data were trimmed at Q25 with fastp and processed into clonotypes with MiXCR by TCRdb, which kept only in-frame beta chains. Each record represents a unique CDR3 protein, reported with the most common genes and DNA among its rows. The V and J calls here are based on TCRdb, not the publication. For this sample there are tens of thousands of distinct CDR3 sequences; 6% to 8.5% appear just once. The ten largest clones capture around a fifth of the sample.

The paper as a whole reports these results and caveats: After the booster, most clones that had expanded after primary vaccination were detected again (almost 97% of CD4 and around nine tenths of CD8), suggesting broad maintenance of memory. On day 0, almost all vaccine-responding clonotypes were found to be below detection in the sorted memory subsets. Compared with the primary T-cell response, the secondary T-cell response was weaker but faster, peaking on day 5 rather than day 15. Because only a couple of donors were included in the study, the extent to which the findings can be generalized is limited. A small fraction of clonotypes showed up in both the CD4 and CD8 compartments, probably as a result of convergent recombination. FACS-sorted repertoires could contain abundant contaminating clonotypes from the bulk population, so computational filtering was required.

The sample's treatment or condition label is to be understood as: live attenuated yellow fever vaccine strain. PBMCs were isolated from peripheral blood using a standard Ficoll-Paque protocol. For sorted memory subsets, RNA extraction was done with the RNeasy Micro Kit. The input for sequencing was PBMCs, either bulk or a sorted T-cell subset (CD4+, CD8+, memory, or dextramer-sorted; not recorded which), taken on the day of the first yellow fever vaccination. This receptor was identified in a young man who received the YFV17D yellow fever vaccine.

The CDR3: CASSPGTDNGYTF. The nucleotide sequence reads as follows: TGTGCCAGCTCACCAGGGACTGATAATGGCTACACCTTC. The rearranged chain carries TRBV18 and TRBJ1-2, with TRBD1 as a weak D call on 5 bases. Reading the germline V gene gives CDR1 KGHSH and CDR2 LQKENI. At the junction V is shortened by 2 bases and J by 6 bases, with 10 bases in between. Including cysteine and phenylalanine, the CDR3 has 13 amino acids. The only DNA kept is the CDR3, 39 bases in frame from the first base.